One sample yielded the 31 T cell receptor beta chains listed below, sequenced in a study of T cells in Graves' hyperthyroidism and ophthalmopathy. The source material, RNA transcripts, was used to amplify TCR beta CDR3 regions. Carried out on the TCR CDR3, a first-round RT-PCR used the HTBI primer set. MiXCR was run by TCRdb on the multiplex PCR reads, yielding one entry per CDR3 protein. Of some 500,000 distinct CDR3 sequences detected, less than 25% appear once; the ten largest clones hold about 11%. The specimen was blood. These receptors came from a woman younger than 45 with Graves' ophthalmopathy.

This clonotype was recorded many times. The chain uses TRBV5-1 and TRBJ2-7, with D perhaps matching TRBD2 (6 bases). The CDR3 covers 15 residues. The germline gives CDR1 SGHRS, CDR2 YFSETQ. Trimming removed 0 bases from V and 1 base from J, with 11 bases in between. The CDR3 region has the DNA TGCGCCAGCAGCTTGGCCTATGGAGGGTCCTACGAGCAGTACTTC. Amino acids: CASSLAYGGSYEQYF.

J is TRBJ1-5 and V is TRBV7-9, with D possibly matching TRBD1 (5 bases). V was pared by 5 bases and J by 3 bases, with 11 bases between. The germline gives CDR1 SEHNR, CDR2 FQNEAQ (reference sequence). CDR3 length equals 14 residues. The CDR3 DNA reads as TGTGCCAGCAGCACCGGACACCTCAATCAGCCCCAGCATTTT. It encodes CASSTGHLNQPQHF. Based on the CDR3 plus reference TRBV7-9 and TRBJ1-5, the full variable domain is DTGVSQNPRHKITKRGQNVTFRCDPISEHNRLYWYRQTLGQGPEFLTYFQNEAQLEKSRLLSDRFSAERPKGSFSTLEIQRTEQGDSAMYLCASSTGHLNQPQHFGDGTRLSIL.

This chain joins TRBV19 and TRBJ1-5; no definite D call. This CDR3 is built from 14 residues. The germline V and J ends were trimmed by 4 bases and 0 bases, with 7 bases remaining between them. Germline CDR1 is LNHDA and CDR2 is SQIVND (reference sequence). CDR3 sequence: CASSSGHSNQPQHF. CDR3 coding DNA: TGTGCCAGTAGTAGCGGGCATAGCAATCAGCCCCAGCATTTT.

This clonotype was seen ten or more times. The rearrangement uses TRBV3-1 and TRBJ1-1; D is unresolved. CDR3 length: 14 residues. Germline V lookup: CDR1 LGHDT, CDR2 YNNKEL (reference sequence). Trimming removed 5 bases from V and 0 bases from J, with 10 bases in between. Here the CDR3 reads CASSYLEVNTEAFF. CDR3 DNA sequence: TGTGCCAGCAGCTATCTGGAGGTGAACACTGAAGCTTTCTTT.

This clonotype was counted at least ten times. The V and J genes are TRBV2 and TRBJ1-1, with unresolved D. The V end was cut by 4 bases, the J end by 1 base, with 4 bases between. Germline V gene lookup returns CDR1 SNHLY and CDR2 FYNNEI. The CDR3 runs 12 residues. The CDR3 is CASSGENTEAFF. For the CDR3, the DNA is TGTGCCAGCAGTGGGGAGAACACTGAAGCTTTCTTT.

The chain joins TRBV12-3 or TRBV12-4 to TRBJ1-2, with no clear D. Between the trimmed V and J ends, which lost 2 bases and 3 bases, there was a span of 10 bases. This CDR3 region has 14 residues. DNA for the CDR3: TGTGCCAGCAGTTTAAGACGGACCCACTATGGCTACACCTTC. It is translated as CASSLRRTHYGYTF.

This clonotype was seen repeatedly, ten times or more. V is TRBV10-1 and J is TRBJ2-2; TRBD1 aligns across 9 bases. This CDR3 spans 17 amino acids. Germline CDR1 WNHNN, CDR2 SYGVQD (reference sequence). V gave up 7 bases and J gave up 3 bases; unmatched junction bases: 12. The CDR3 bases are TGCGCCAGCATGAGGGGTCCGGGACAGGGCCACACCGGGGAGCTGTTTTTT. Its translation: CASMRGPGQGHTGELFF.

V and J are TRBV5-1 and TRBJ2-7, with 8 bases identical to TRBD1. V dropped 2 bases and J dropped 6; count of bases not matched to a gene: 4. This CDR3 region has 13 residues. Germline lookup yields CDR1 SGHRS and CDR2 YFSETQ. The CDR3 reads CASSFPGQGEQYF. CDR3 in DNA: TGCGCCAGCAGCTTCCCTGGACAGGGCGAGCAGTACTTC.

In its sample, this clonotype was seen many times. CDR3 in amino acids: CASSAWEVRNTIYF. For the CDR3, the DNA is TGTGCCAGCAGTGCATGGGAGGTTAGAAACACCATATATTTT. The J gene is TRBJ1-3, the V gene TRBV12-3 or TRBV12-4; D is unclear. The CDR3 length is 14 residues. V gave up 5 bases and J gave up 5 bases, with 13 bases separating them.

The sample holds many counts of this clonotype. The chain links TRBV5-1 to TRBJ2-4, with D maybe TRBD1 (6 bases). The CDR3 runs 14 residues. The germline CDR1 and CDR2 sequences are SGHRS and YFSETQ. Between the trimmed V and J ends, which lost 0 bases and 8 bases, there was a span of 12 bases. The CDR3 DNA sequence: TGCGCCAGCAGCTTGGTGGCAGGGGATGACATTCAGTACTTC. This encodes CASSLVAGDDIQYF.

This clonotype has a count of ten or more. Just one base apart from a much larger clone, this may be a read error. The chain combines TRBV6-1 with TRBJ1-1; maybe TRBD1 (5 bases). V was trimmed by 5 bases and J by 2 bases, leaving 15 bases between them. This CDR3 spans 15 amino acids. Germline-derived CDR1 and CDR2 are MNHNS and SASEGT. The CDR3 loop reads CASSPGRGYNTEAFF. In nucleotides, the CDR3 is TGTGCCAGCAGTCCTGGACGGGGCTATAACACTGAAGCTTTCTTT.

The chain recombines TRBV6-5 with TRBJ1-1, with D unresolved. The V gene's germline CDR1 is MNHEY and CDR2 SVGAGI. V gave up 4 bases and J gave up 7 bases, with 13 bases separating them. This CDR3 is built from 13 residues. CDR3 sequence reads: CASSSRTGHEAFF. In DNA form, the CDR3 reads TGTGCCAGCAGTTCCCGGACCGGGCATGAAGCTTTCTTT.

Many counts were recorded for this clonotype. The chain couples TRBV24-1 to TRBJ1-2; 7 bases line up with TRBD1. The CDR3 runs to 13 residues. In germline, CDR1 is KGHDR, CDR2 SFDVKD. Trimming cost V 8 bases and J 2 bases; bases outside gene matches: 4. CDR3 amino acids: CATKGAGNYGYTF. CDR3 coding DNA: TGTGCCACCAAGGGGGCCGGGAACTATGGCTACACCTTC.

At least ten counts were recorded for this clonotype. The gene calls are TRBV19 and TRBJ1-1, with D uncertain. The CDR3 is 14 amino acids. CDR1 and CDR2 from the germline V gene are LNHDA and SQIVND (reference sequence). Trimming took off 1 base at V and 5 bases at J, with 11 bases between the two ends. The CDR3 nucleotides are TGTGCCAGTAGTATAGGTCGCGGGAGGACTGAAGCTTTCTTT. This sequence encodes CASSIGRGRTEAFF. The variable domain in full, completed from reference TRBV19 and TRBJ1-1, reads DGGITQSPKYLFRKEGQNVTLSCEQNLNHDAMYWYRQDPGQGLRLIYYSQIVNDFQKGDIAEGYSVSREKKESFPLTVTSAQKNPTAFYLCASSIGRGRTEAFFGQGTRLTVV.

The chain combines TRBV19 with TRBJ1-2; TRBD1 matches at 7 bases. Germline CDR1 is LNHDA and CDR2 is SQIVND (reference sequence). This CDR3 comprises 15 residues. Trimming took 5 bases from V and 4 from J; bases not matched to a gene: 10. This CDR3 reads CASSARTGRGYGYTF. The CDR3 DNA reads TGTGCCAGTAGTGCACGGACAGGTCGGGGCTATGGCTACACCTTC.

Concerning this clonotype itself: At one boundary the junction diverges from the germline segment, which might be a read error. The V call is TRBV24-1, the J call TRBJ1-1, with D unresolved. This CDR3 has 12 residues. The germline V gene encodes CDR1 KGHDR and CDR2 SFDVKD. CDR3 in DNA: TGTGCCATCAGTGGCCTCTCCACTGAAGCTTTCTTT. Translating gives CAISGLSTEAFF.

This clonotype was counted at least ten times. This chain links TRBV2 with TRBJ2-7; D uncertain. Trimming took 8 bases from V and 5 from J, leaving 13 bases between them. Per germline, CDR1 SNHLY and CDR2 FYNNEI. CDR3 size: 12 residues. The CDR3 reads CASGQGLNEQYF. The CDR3 bases are TGTGCCAGCGGCCAAGGGCTCAACGAGCAGTACTTC.

Ten or more counts support this clonotype. J is TRBJ1-2 and V is TRBV27, with a tentative D call TRBD1 (6 bases). Germline V gene data show CDR1 as MNHEY and CDR2 as SMNVEV (reference sequence). The CDR3 covers 11 residues. V gave up 10 bases and J gave up 2 bases, with 8 bases separating them. The CDR3 spells CATGDNYGYTF. DNA of the CDR3: TGTGCCACAGGGGACAACTATGGCTACACCTTC.

This clonotype was seen repeatedly, ten times or more. The chain combines TRBV6-2 or TRBV6-3 with TRBJ2-5; 10 nucleotides line up with TRBD2. Germline V CDR1 and CDR2: MNHEY, SVGEGT. The length of the CDR3 is 16 residues. J lost 1 base, V lost 4 bases, and 6 bases had no gene match. The CDR3 region has the DNA TGTGCCAGCAGTTTTCAACTAGCGGGGATCCAAGAGACCCAGTACTTC. This encodes CASSFQLAGIQETQYF.

This clonotype appeared many times. The chain couples TRBV6-5 to TRBJ2-7, with D maybe TRBD2 (6 bases). The CDR3 runs to 12 residues. Per germline, CDR1 MNHEY and CDR2 SVGAGI. V was cut by 8 bases and J by 1 base, with 9 bases left in between. The CDR3 sequence is CASEGRSYEQYF. The CDR3 DNA sequence: TGTGCCAGCGAGGGGAGGTCCTACGAGCAGTACTTC.

This clonotype came up many times. The rearrangement links TRBV6-1 to TRBJ2-5; D might be TRBD2 (7 bases). Germline CDR1 and CDR2: MNHNS and SASEGT. V was pared by 7 bases and J by 5 bases, with 11 bases between. The length of the CDR3 is 12 residues. The CDR3, as DNA: TGTGCCAGCACGGGGGGCCGGGAGACCCAGTACTTC. This codes for CASTGGRETQYF.

This clonotype has just a few counts. This chain connects TRBV6-1 to TRBJ1-3, with D unclear. CDR3 length: 15 residues. V was pared by 9 bases and J by 0 bases, with 15 bases between. CDR1 and CDR2 (germline): MNHNS, SASEGT. CDR3 DNA sequence: TGTGCCAGTGTAAGGATCAGCTTCTCTGGAAACACCATATATTTT. It encodes CASVRISFSGNTIYF.

The chain joins TRBV5-4 to TRBJ2-6, with 7 bases fitting TRBD2. CDR3 length: 18 amino acids. The germline CDR1 and CDR2 sequences are SGHNT and YYREEE (reference sequence). With 3 bases clipped from V and 0 bases from J, the junction kept 9 bases outside the gene matches. The CDR3 here is CASSSVGRVDSGANVLTF. CDR3 DNA: TGTGCCAGCAGCTCTGTGGGGAGGGTAGACTCTGGGGCCAACGTCCTGACTTTC.

This clonotype was recorded a few times. The rearrangement uses TRBV7-3 and TRBJ2-3; 8 nucleotides line up with TRBD2. Germline V gives CDR1 SGHTA, CDR2 FQGTGA. The CDR3 loop spans 15 amino acids. J was trimmed by 0 bases and V by 3 bases; bases with no gene match: 2. CDR3 DNA sequence: TGTGCCAGCAGCTTTAGCGGGGCAAGCACAGATACGCAGTATTTT. Translation gives CASSFSGASTDTQYF.

Note on this clonotype: A much bigger clone sits one base away, suggesting this may be a read error. Here the CDR3 omits its conserved ending phenylalanine or tryptophan, so a read error is the likely source. This chain links TRBV3-1 with TRBJ1-1; D not certain. The CDR3 has 12 residues. Germline loops: CDR1 LGHDT, CDR2 YNNKEL (reference sequence). V was shortened by 2 bases and J by 5 bases, with 6 bases between the two germline ends. The CDR3 bases are TGTGCCAGCAGCCAATGGGATACTGAAGCTTTCTCT. It translates to CASSQWDTEAFS.

This clonotype occurred many times. The rearrangement links TRBV28 to TRBJ2-5; the D call may be TRBD1 or TRBD2 (6 bases each). Trimming cost V 4 bases and J 4 bases, with 10 bases left between them. The CDR3 sequence is 13 residues long. In germline, CDR1 is MDHEN, CDR2 SYDVKM. Written as DNA, the CDR3 is TGTGCCAGCAGTTCTGGGGGGCCAGAGACCCAGTACTTC. Translation gives CASSSGGPETQYF.

The rearrangement uses TRBV4-1 and TRBJ1-1; 8 nucleotides align to TRBD1. This CDR3 spans 16 amino acids. Germline V gene data show CDR1 as MGHRA and CDR2 as YSYEKL. Germline trimming cut 2 bases from V and 1 base from J; bases unmatched to any gene: 6. This CDR3 is CASSQKTGVWNTEAFF. Written as DNA, the CDR3 is TGCGCCAGCAGCCAAAAGACAGGGGTATGGAACACTGAAGCTTTCTTT.

This clonotype was found many times. The V and J genes are TRBV6-2 or TRBV6-3 and TRBJ2-2, with 10 bases lining up with TRBD1. Losses at the gene ends were 5 bases for V and 6 bases for J; bases not matched to a gene: 6. The CDR3 sequence is 15 residues long. Germline V gene data show CDR1 as MNHEY and CDR2 as SVGEGT. This CDR3 reads CASSQRTGGAGELFF. The CDR3 DNA reads as TGTGCCAGCAGTCAGCGGACAGGGGGTGCCGGGGAGCTGTTTTTT.

This clonotype showed up just a few times. The rearrangement joins TRBV5-1 to TRBJ2-2; D might be TRBD1 (6 bases). This CDR3 is 16 amino acids long. V dropped 2 bases and J dropped 4 bases, with 15 bases sitting between them. Germline V CDR1 and CDR2: SGHRS, YFSETQ. The chain's CDR3 is CASSFATGSGTGELFF. The CDR3 DNA reads as TGCGCCAGCAGCTTCGCCACAGGGAGTGGCACCGGGGAGCTGTTTTTT.

Note on this clonotype: An end of the junction does not agree with germline; a read error may underlie this. The genes are TRBV7-2 and TRBJ2-7; TRBD2 is a possible D gene (6 bases). The germline V gene encodes CDR1 SGHTA and CDR2 FQGNSA. The CDR3 sequence is 11 residues long. The CDR3 DNA sequence: TGTGCCAGCAGCGTCAGACTAGTCCCCCACTTC. It yields the protein CASSVRLVPHF.

This clonotype was recorded at least ten times. V usage is TRBV12-3 or TRBV12-4 and J usage is TRBJ2-7; 9 bases line up with TRBD1. The CDR3 has 15 residues. V lost 4 bases to trimming and J lost 4 bases; unmatched junction nucleotides: 8. The CDR3 sequence is CASSSPGTGLYEQYF. The CDR3 coding sequence is TGTGCCAGCAGTTCCCCCGGGACAGGGCTATACGAGCAGTACTTC.